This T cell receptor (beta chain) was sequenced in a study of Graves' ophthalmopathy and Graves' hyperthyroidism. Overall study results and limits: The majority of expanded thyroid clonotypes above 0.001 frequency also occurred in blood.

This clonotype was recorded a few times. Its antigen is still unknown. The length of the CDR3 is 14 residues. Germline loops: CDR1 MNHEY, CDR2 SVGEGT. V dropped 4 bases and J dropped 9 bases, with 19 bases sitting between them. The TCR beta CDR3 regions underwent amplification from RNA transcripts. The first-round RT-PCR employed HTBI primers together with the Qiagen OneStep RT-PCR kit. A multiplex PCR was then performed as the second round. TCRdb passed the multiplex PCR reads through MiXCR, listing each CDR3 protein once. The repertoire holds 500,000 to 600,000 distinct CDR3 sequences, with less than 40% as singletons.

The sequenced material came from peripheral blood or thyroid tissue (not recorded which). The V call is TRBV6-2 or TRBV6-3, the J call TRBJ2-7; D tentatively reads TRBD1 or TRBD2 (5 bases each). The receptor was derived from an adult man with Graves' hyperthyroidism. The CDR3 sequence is CASSSGPNGLRQYF. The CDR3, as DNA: TGTGCCAGCAGTTCGGGGCCTAACGGTTTAAGGCAGTACTTC.